The sequence of this T cell receptor beta chain was determined in a study of T cell repertoires in cytomegalovirus infection (dated by TCRdb to between 2018 and 2021). Looking at the study overall: Peptide stimulations targeted recently identified HLA-C-restricted CMV epitopes, whose presentation resists viral immunomodulation, together with well-studied HLA-B-restricted epitopes. Donor HLA type was relevant to the analysis, as public TCR beta signatures indicated carriage of CMV infection together with the matching HLA type.

What the study reported, not specific to this receptor: In the ex vivo response, HLA-C-restricted CMV-specific TCR beta clonotypes were dominant, and in two of eight donors the single most frequent clonotype came from this HLA-C-restricted group. Cumulative frequency of public TCR beta family members discriminated carriers of CMV infection plus the relevant HLA type in this cohort and an independent roughly 330-donor cohort.

Instrument used: Illumina HiSeq 1500. Through fastp at Q25 and MiXCR, TCRdb rebuilt clones from the public reads, retaining in-frame beta chains. Identical CDR3 protein sequences are pooled into one entry, listed with their most common genes and DNA. The sample table holds about a million distinct CDR3 sequences, of which roughly 30% were seen once. In total, the top ten clones hold about 14% of the sample. In the paper's terms, the treatment or condition label means: in vitro stimulation with specific CMV peptide epitopes to enrich CMV-specific T cells. Trimming leaves V shorter by 3 bases and J shorter by 11 bases, with the junction holding 6 bases beyond the gene matches. According to the germline V gene, CDR1 reads MDHEN and CDR2 reads SYDVKM. The CDR3, from cysteine to phenylalanine, totals 14 residues. The DNA shown is the 42-base CDR3, in frame from base 1. This clonotype was seen more than once but under ten times. Its antigen is currently not known. The input lacks base qualities; no much larger clone sits a single base away.

The receptor comes from a human donor in good health (CMV status not recorded). Some clones in this sample may be carry-over from other donors' samples. The sequence joins TRBV28 to TRBJ2-2; 10 junctional bases match TRBD2. The sample was cultured CD8+ T cells from PBMCs, taken from culture after CMV antigen stimulation. The DNA is TGTGCCAGCAGTTTGGGGACTAGCGACGGAGAGCTGTTTTTT. Its protein product is CASSLGTSDGELFF. Where the CDR3 stops, the reference TRBV28 and TRBJ2-2 genes take over; the full variable domain is DVKVTQSSRYLVKRTGEKVFLECVQDMDHENMFWYRQDPGLGLRLIYFSYDVKMKEKGDIPEGYSVSREKKERFSLILESASTNQTSMYLCASSLGTSDGELFFGEGSRLTVL.